The 32 T cell receptor beta chains given below trace back to one sample, sequenced in a study of T cells in localized non-small cell lung cancer. The table came from immunoSEQ multiplex PCR; TCRdb's copy has only in-frame clones and leaves some out. The table records roughly 1,800 clones, 24% of them present only once. This sample comprised normal lung tissue next to the tumor, obtained before any cancer treatment. All receptors derive from a woman aged 35-75 years with stage II squamous cell lung carcinoma.

The V gene is TRBV19, the J gene TRBJ2-5, with TRBD1 matching 7 bases. From germline, CDR1 is LNHDA and CDR2 SQIVND (reference sequence). This CDR3 spans 16 amino acids. V gave up 6 bases and J gave up 4 bases; unmatched junction bases: 14. This CDR3 reads CASSYDRASGLETQYF. DNA of the CDR3: TGTGCCAGTAGCTACGACAGGGCTTCGGGTTTAGAGACCCAGTACTTC.

The chain links TRBV19 to TRBJ1-5, with TRBD1 matching over 7 bases. Germline loops: CDR1 LNHDA, CDR2 SQIVND (reference sequence). The CDR3 has 13 residues. The V and J ends lost 7 bases and 6 bases, in that order; junction bases with no gene match: 6. CDR3 nucleotide sequence: TGTGCCAGTACCAGACAGGGCGCTCAGCCCCAGCATTTT. It encodes CASTRQGAQPQHF.

The chain combines TRBV30 with TRBJ2-1; D uncertain. The CDR3 contains 12 residues. Trimming took 0 bases from V and 9 from J, leaving 9 bases between them. CDR1 and CDR2 from the germline V gene are GTSNPN and SVGIG (reference sequence). CDR3 region: CAWSVHVGEQFF. DNA of the CDR3: TGTGCCTGGAGTGTACACGTAGGTGAGCAGTTCTTC.

The chain uses TRBV29-1 and TRBJ2-4; 8 bases match TRBD2. Germline CDR1 SQVTM, CDR2 ANQGSEA. The CDR3 is 12 residues long. Trimming took 6 bases from V and 5 from J; bases not matched to a gene: 3. CDR3: CSVDSGENIQYF. The CDR3 nucleotides read TGCAGCGTCGATAGCGGGGAAAACATTCAGTACTTC.

V and J are TRBV11-3 and TRBJ2-3; D is unclear. Trimming left V 2 bases short and J 1 base short, with 13 bases between. The CDR3 has 16 amino acids. CDR1 and CDR2 (germline): SGHNT, YENEEA. This CDR3 is CASSLYGVRGTDTQYF. CDR3 coding DNA: TGTGCCAGCAGCTTATACGGAGTTCGGGGCACAGATACGCAGTATTTT.

CDR3 DNA: TGTGCCAGCACCATCTCTGGAAACACCATATATTTT. Its protein is CASTISGNTIYF. The chain couples TRBV6-8 to TRBJ1-3; D remains ambiguous. The V gene lost 7 bases and the J gene lost 0 bases, with 4 bases spanning the gap. Germline V gives CDR1 MNHGY, CDR2 SAAAGT. CDR3 length equals 12 residues.

This chain uses TRBV18 with TRBJ2-5; 9 nucleotides agree with TRBD2. The CDR3 is made up of 15 amino acids. Germline V CDR1 and CDR2: KGHSH, LQKENI. The V and J ends lost 2 bases and 5 bases, in that order; junction bases with no gene match: 6. This CDR3 reads CASSPAGGRGETQYF. The CDR3 region has the DNA TGTGCCAGCTCACCAGCGGGGGGGCGAGGCGAGACCCAGTACTTC. The full variable domain, rest sourced from reference TRBV18 and TRBJ2-5, is NAGVMQNPRHLVRRRGQEARLRCSPMKGHSHVYWYRQLPEEGLKFMVYLQKENIIDESGMPKERFSAEFPKEGPSILRIQQVVRGDSAAYFCASSPAGGRGETQYFGPGTRLLVL.

The genes are TRBV18 and TRBJ1-3; D perhaps matches TRBD1 (6 bases). This CDR3 region has 17 residues. V lost 2 bases, J lost 0 bases, and 14 bases lay in between. CDR1 and CDR2 (germline): KGHSH, LQKENI. The CDR3 DNA reads as TGTGCCAGCTCACCAGCGGCCATCAGGGGCTCTGGAAACACCATATATTTT. Protein product: CASSPAAIRGSGNTIYF.

This clone was observed a few times. This chain joins TRBV30 and TRBJ2-2, with D unresolved. In germline, CDR1 is GTSNPN, CDR2 SVGIG (reference sequence). Deletions cut 1 base from V and 6 bases from J, with 6 bases between. The CDR3 has 12 residues. CDR3 protein: CAWSEGSGELFF. The DNA of the CDR3 is TGTGCCTGGAGTGAGGGATCCGGGGAGCTGTTTTTT.

By share, this clone ranks as large (0.1 to 1%). The rearrangement joins TRBV19 to TRBJ1-1; D remains ambiguous. Germline assignment: CDR1 LNHDA and CDR2 SQIVND (reference sequence). Deletions cut 4 bases from V and 4 bases from J, with 13 bases between. CDR3 length equals 14 residues. The CDR3 sequence is CASSSGLGSTEAFF. CDR3 sequence (DNA): TGTGCCAGTAGTAGTGGACTGGGGAGCACTGAAGCTTTCTTT.

The DNA for the CDR3 is TGTGCTAGTGGGCATCGCACAGATACGCAGTATTTT. It encodes CASGHRTDTQYF. The V and J genes are TRBV12-5 and TRBJ2-3; the D is unclear. This CDR3 has 12 amino acids. Germline CDR1 LGHNT, CDR2 FRNRAP. Trimming pared 6 bases from V and 1 base from J, leaving 5 bases between.

The rearrangement links TRBV18 to TRBJ1-1, with no clear D. Trimming took off 6 bases at V and 1 base at J, with 15 bases between the two ends. Looked up from germline, CDR1 is KGHSH and CDR2 is LQKENI. CDR3 length equals 15 residues. The DNA of the CDR3 is TGTGCCAGCTCCCCTCGGATGACACGGAACACTGAAGCTTTCTTT. This gives the protein CASSPRMTRNTEAFF.

The CDR3 coding sequence is TGTGCCAGCACGAGGGATTCCTACGAGCAGTACTTC. It codes for CASTRDSYEQYF. V and J are TRBV9 and TRBJ2-7; TRBD2 might be the D (5 bases). The germline CDR1 and CDR2 sequences are SGDLS and YYNGEE. The V end was cut by 6 bases, the J end by 1 base, with 8 bases between. The CDR3 sequence is 12 residues long.

This clone was found once. The rearrangement joins TRBV18 to TRBJ2-7, with TRBD1 matching over 8 bases. The CDR3 runs to 15 residues. The V gene's germline CDR1 is KGHSH and CDR2 LQKENI. V trimming: 1 base; J trimming: 3 bases; junction bases outside the gene matches: 5. CDR3 sequence reads: CASSPRQGAGYEQYF. CDR3 bases: TGTGCCAGCTCACCACGGCAGGGGGCCGGCTACGAGCAGTACTTC.

This clone has more than one count but fewer than ten. This chain links TRBV11-3 with TRBJ2-7; no reliable D call. Germline lookup yields CDR1 SGHNT and CDR2 YENEEA. The V gene lost 0 bases and the J gene lost 6 bases, with 12 bases spanning the gap. This CDR3 contains 14 residues. The CDR3 loop reads CASSLDWVSSEQYF. The CDR3 coding sequence is TGTGCCAGCAGCTTAGATTGGGTGTCAAGCGAGCAGTACTTC.

The chain combines TRBV23-1 with TRBJ1-3; no definite D call. TRBV23-1 is classed as an ORF, of uncertain function. This CDR3 spans 13 amino acids. Trimming left V 7 bases short and J 3 bases short, with 10 bases between. The chain's CDR3 is CASTVPGGNTIYF. CDR3 in DNA: TGCGCCAGCACCGTCCCGGGTGGAAACACCATATATTTT.

Judged by abundance, this clone is large. V and J are TRBV11-3 and TRBJ1-2; D gene uncertain. Germline assignment: CDR1 SGHNT and CDR2 YENEEA. V lost 1 base and J 0 bases, leaving 9 bases between the germline ends. The CDR3 loop spans 15 amino acids. The CDR3 DNA is TGTGCCAGCAGCTTAGGCTCAGCAGCTAACTATGGCTACACCTTC. Translation: CASSLGSAANYGYTF.

This clone was found a few times. V is TRBV28 and J is TRBJ2-3, with D possibly TRBD1 on 6 matching bases. In germline, CDR1 is MDHEN, CDR2 SYDVKM. V was clipped by 4 bases and J by 0 bases, with 14 bases between them. The CDR3 length is 16 residues. The CDR3 loop is CASSSAWGQSTDTQYF. The CDR3 DNA sequence: TGTGCCAGCAGTTCGGCGTGGGGGCAGAGCACAGATACGCAGTATTTT.

The chain recombines TRBV15 with TRBJ2-1; D not certain. Germline CDR1 LNHNV, CDR2 YYDKDF (reference sequence). V dropped 1 base and J dropped 2 bases, with 6 bases sitting between them. This CDR3 spans 14 amino acids. The CDR3 loop reads CATSRAEAYNEQFF. CDR3 DNA: TGTGCCACCAGCAGAGCGGAAGCCTACAATGAGCAGTTCTTC.

The gene calls are TRBV9 and TRBJ1-5, with D possibly being TRBD1 (6 bases). Germline V gene data show CDR1 as SGDLS and CDR2 as YYNGEE. The CDR3 runs to 14 residues. V dropped 4 bases and J dropped 4 bases, with 12 bases sitting between them. The CDR3 DNA reads as TGTGCCAGCAGCCCTCGGGGGGCAAATCAGCCCCAGCATTTT. The encoded protein is CASSPRGANQPQHF.

The chain has TRBV19 and TRBJ2-1; TRBD2 matches at 11 bases. V dropped 2 bases and J dropped 5; count of bases not matched to a gene: 2. CDR1 LNHDA and CDR2 SQIVND come from the germline V gene (reference sequence). The CDR3 has 15 residues. As DNA, the CDR3 is TGTGCCAGTAGTATAACTAGCGGGGGCAACAATGAGCAGTTCTTC. Translating gives CASSITSGGNNEQFF.

This clone showed up just a few times. This chain links TRBV7-6 with TRBJ2-7; the D gene is possibly TRBD2 (6 bases). CDR3 length equals 14 residues. The germline V gene has CDR1 SGHVS and CDR2 FNYEAQ. Trimming cost V 3 bases and J 6 bases, with 15 bases left between them. The CDR3 region is CASSLWGESTEQYF. CDR3 DNA: TGTGCCAGCAGCTTGTGGGGGGAGTCTACCGAGCAGTACTTC.

The chain uses TRBV6-8 and TRBJ2-6, with a possible D match to TRBD2 (6 bases). The V gene lost 6 bases and the J gene lost 0 bases, with 6 bases spanning the gap. This CDR3 comprises 14 residues. CDR1 is MNHGY, CDR2 SAAAGT, per germline. CDR3 in amino acids: CASRGLSGANVLTF. CDR3 sequence (DNA): TGTGCCAGCAGGGGACTCTCTGGGGCCAACGTCCTGACTTTC.

The chain couples TRBV18 to TRBJ2-7; tentatively, D is TRBD2 (6 bases). Trimming shortened V by 6 bases and J by 6 bases, and 24 bases separated the two germline ends. The CDR3 contains 16 residues. Germline CDR1 is KGHSH and CDR2 is LQKENI. The CDR3 DNA reads TGTGCCAGCTCCCAATACGGTAGCGGCGAAGGTGGCGAGCAGTACTTC. Protein product: CASSQYGSGEGGEQYF.

The CDR3 region has the DNA TGTGCCAGCAGCTTAGATCAGGTCAAGCGGGGGGAGCAGTTCTTC. It codes for CASSLDQVKRGEQFF. The chain recombines TRBV11-3 with TRBJ2-1; 8 positions agree with TRBD2. Trimming at V came to 0 bases and at J to 10 bases, leaving 8 bases not matched to a gene. The CDR3 covers 15 residues. Germline assignment: CDR1 SGHNT and CDR2 YENEEA.

This clone was found a few times. The rearrangement links TRBV28 to TRBJ1-3; TRBD1 aligns across 10 bases. CDR3 size: 16 residues. Looked up from germline, CDR1 is MDHEN and CDR2 is SYDVKM. Unmatched junction bases numbered 7, after V lost 3 bases and J lost 5 bases. CDR3 DNA sequence: TGTGCCAGCAGTTTGCAGGGACAGGGGAAGAGAAACACCATATATTTT. Protein: CASSLQGQGKRNTIYF.

This chain links TRBV11-3 with TRBJ2-6; D might be TRBD2 (6 bases). Germline lookup yields CDR1 SGHNT and CDR2 YENEEA. The germline V and J ends were trimmed by 3 bases and 1 base, with 7 bases remaining between them. There are 15 residues in the CDR3. CDR3 nucleotides: TGTGCCAGCAGCTTGGGGGGATCTGGGGCCAACGTCCTGACTTTC. Translated, it gives CASSLGGSGANVLTF.

The V gene is TRBV7-2, the J gene TRBJ1-1; D gene uncertain. CDR3 length equals 13 residues. In germline, CDR1 is SGHTA, CDR2 FQGNSA. Trimming cost V 4 bases and J 2 bases, with 8 bases left between them. The CDR3 protein is CASSSTRNTEAFF. The DNA of the CDR3 is TGTGCCAGCAGCTCTACCCGTAACACTGAAGCTTTCTTT.

This clone appeared a few times. This chain links TRBV2 with TRBJ1-2; 7 bases line up with TRBD1. The CDR3 totals 13 residues. J lost 4 bases, V lost 7 bases, and 6 bases had no gene match. CDR1 SNHLY and CDR2 FYNNEI come from the germline V gene. The CDR3 loop reads CASNYRGGYGYTF. In nucleotides, the CDR3 is TGTGCCAGCAATTACAGGGGTGGCTATGGCTACACCTTC.

The chain joins TRBV6-8 to TRBJ2-7; D is unresolved. The CDR3 extends over 13 amino acids. Trimming shortened V by 0 bases and J by 7 bases, and 10 bases separated the two germline ends. The germline gives CDR1 MNHGY, CDR2 SAAAGT. The CDR3 nucleotides read TGTGCCAGCAGTTACTCGTTTACTCTTGAGCAGTACTTC. Amino acid sequence: CASSYSFTLEQYF.

This clone has more than one count but fewer than ten. The V call is TRBV10-3, the J call TRBJ2-3; TRBD2 matches 15 bases. The V gene end was trimmed by 2 bases and the J gene end by 1 base; junction bases not matched to a gene: 4. The V gene's germline CDR1 is ENHRY and CDR2 SYGVKD. CDR3 length: 18 amino acids. For the CDR3, the DNA is TGTGCCATCAGTGAGATTGGACTAGCGGGAGGGGGCACAGATACGCAGTATTTT. Encoded protein: CAISEIGLAGGGTDTQYF.

The V and J genes are TRBV28 and TRBJ2-3; 11 positions agree with TRBD1. The germline gives CDR1 MDHEN, CDR2 SYDVKM. This CDR3 is 16 amino acids long. Germline trimming cut 4 bases from V and 5 bases from J; bases unmatched to any gene: 8. CDR3 DNA: TGTGCCAGCAGTTCGGGGGGACAGGGGGGAAGAGATACGCAGTATTTT. This encodes CASSSGGQGGRDTQYF.